A selection of T cell receptor beta chains follows, all from one sample in a study of T cells after yellow fever vaccination. TCRdb reprocessed the 5' RACE reads via MiXCR and lists one record per CDR3 protein. The table includes about 320,000 distinct CDR3 sequences, roughly an eighth detected once. The sample in question was CD4+ T cells sorted from PBMCs, obtained 15 days after the yellow fever booster vaccination. The source is a young man who received the YFV17D yellow fever vaccine. CDR3s include the opening cysteine and the closing phenylalanine or tryptophan. A D gene is named only where the DNA matches it firmly. Size tells how often a clone was seen (once, few, many) or the class of an expanded clone, and some rows leave it out.

d_gene	len	v_gene	abundance	j_gene	CDR3aa	CDR3nt
NA	14	TRBV2	NA	TRBJ2-3	CASSEAPIRDTQYF	TGTGCCAGCAGTGAAGCGCCGATCCGGGATACGCAGTATTTT
NA	14	TRBV9	few	TRBJ1-3	CASSLDISGNTIYF	TGTGCCAGCAGCCTTGACATTTCTGGAAACACCATATATTTT
NA	14	TRBV12-3/TRBV12-4	few	TRBJ2-3	CATTMAASTDTQYF	TGTGCCACCACAATGGCAGCAAGCACAGATACGCAGTATTTT
NA	11	TRBV6-2/TRBV6-3	few	TRBJ1-1	CASNGWTEAFF	TGTGCCAGCAATGGCTGGACTGAAGCTTTCTTT
NA	13	TRBV4-1	many	TRBJ1-5	CASSQTGNQPQHF	TGCGCCAGCAGCCAGACGGGCAATCAGCCCCAGCATTTT
NA	14	TRBV5-1	NA	TRBJ2-7	CASRLEVAAYEQYF	TGCGCCAGCCGCCTTGAGGTCGCCGCCTACGAGCAGTACTTC
TRBD1	17	TRBV24-1	few	TRBJ1-4	CATSDEGAKGTNEKLFF	TGTGCCACCAGTGATGAGGGGGCGAAAGGGACTAATGAAAAACTGTTTTTT
NA	14	TRBV11-2	many	TRBJ1-5	CASSLGRAGQPQHF	TGTGCCAGCAGCTTAGGCAGGGCGGGTCAGCCCCAGCATTTT
NA	13	TRBV7-2	NA	TRBJ1-2	CASSLNPRGGYTF	TGTGCCAGCAGCTTAAACCCCCGGGGTGGCTACACCTTC
NA	16	TRBV4-1	NA	TRBJ1-1	CASSSGYERSWAEAFF	TGCGCCAGCAGCTCCGGTTACGAAAGATCGTGGGCTGAAGCTTTCTTT
NA	12	TRBV5-4	few	TRBJ2-5	CASSRQQETQYF	TGTGCCAGCAGCAGACAGCAAGAGACCCAGTACTTC
NA	15	TRBV7-9	few	TRBJ2-2	CASSFQGPGVGELFF	TGTGCCAGCAGCTTCCAGGGCCCCGGAGTCGGGGAGCTGTTTTTT
NA	16	TRBV7-2	NA	TRBJ2-3	CASSLLGRASTDTQYF	TGTGCCAGCAGCTTATTAGGACGGGCTAGCACAGATACGCAGTATTTT
NA	15	TRBV5-1	NA	TRBJ2-7	CASSPDSGSSYEQYF	TGCGCCAGCAGCCCGGATAGCGGCAGCTCCTACGAGCAGTACTTC
TRBD2	16	TRBV27	NA	TRBJ2-4	CASSVLSGAAKNIQYF	TGTGCCAGCAGTGTACTTAGCGGGGCGGCCAAAAACATTCAGTACTTC
TRBD1	13	TRBV6-2/TRBV6-3	NA	TRBJ2-5	CASRTGIRETQYF	TGTGCCAGCAGGACAGGGATTCGAGAGACCCAGTACTTC
TRBD1	16	TRBV11-3	NA	TRBJ2-3	CASSLAGTGSTDTQYF	TGTGCCAGCAGCTTAGCCGGGACAGGGTCCACAGATACGCAGTATTTT